This passage covers 16 T cell receptor beta chains from one sample sequenced in a study of beta chain features in type 1 diabetes. General study points: TCRB CDR3s from Type 1 diabetes patients were moderately but significantly shorter in all four CD4+ subsets.

Investigators reverse transcribed all isolated RNA, so they sequenced expressed TCRB transcripts. Sequencing was performed with immunoSEQ multiplex PCR; in TCRdb, only in-frame clones are kept and a portion is missing. The data contain nearly 350,000 clones, approximately 10% of them singletons. These receptors' antigens are unknown. The sequenced material came from central memory CD4+ T cells from blood. The receptors derive from a man in his thirties or forties with type 1 diabetes.

The chain uses TRBV10-1 and TRBJ1-2; D unresolved. Germline V gene sequence: CDR1 WNHNN, CDR2 SYGVQD (reference sequence). With 3 bases removed from V and 4 bases from J, the gap between germline ends came to 6 bases. The CDR3 is 12 residues long. This CDR3 reads CASSDEGYGYTF. In DNA form, the CDR3 reads TGCGCCAGCAGTGATGAGGGCTATGGCTACACCTTC.

The rearrangement links TRBV14 to TRBJ2-1, with 8 positions matching TRBD1. J was trimmed by 0 bases and V by 4 bases; bases with no gene match: 5. The CDR3 is 16 amino acids. Germline V CDR1 and CDR2: SGHDN, FVKESK. The CDR3 DNA follows: TGTGCCAGCAGCCTGAGGACAGGGAACTCCTACAATGAGCAGTTCTTC. It yields the protein CASSLRTGNSYNEQFF. The full variable domain, rest sourced from reference TRBV14 and TRBJ2-1, is EAGVTQFPSHSVIEKGQTVTLRCDPISGHDNLYWYRRVMGKEIKFLLHFVKESKQDESGMPNNRFLAERTGGTYSTLKVQPAELEDSGVYFCASSLRTGNSYNEQFFGPGTRLTVL.

The chain employs TRBV2 and TRBJ1-1; 7 bases align to TRBD1. CDR1 is SNHLY, CDR2 FYNNEI, per germline. The trim removed 4 bases at V and 11 bases at J, leaving 4 bases unmatched. This CDR3 spans 11 amino acids. The CDR3 DNA follows: TGTGCCAGCAGTGTGGACAGGCGGGCTTTCTTT. As protein: CASSVDRRAFF.

This clone was detected only a few times. J is TRBJ1-2 and V is TRBV14, with D hard to call. V was shortened by 4 bases and J by 0 bases, with 21 bases between the two germline ends. This CDR3 is built from 18 residues. The germline V gene has CDR1 SGHDN and CDR2 FVKESK. The CDR3 region is CASSRIDSLSDANYGYTF. DNA for the CDR3: TGTGCCAGCAGCCGAATTGATTCCCTATCCGACGCTAACTATGGCTACACCTTC. Combining the CDR3 with reference TRBV14 and TRBJ1-2 gives the whole variable domain EAGVTQFPSHSVIEKGQTVTLRCDPISGHDNLYWYRRVMGKEIKFLLHFVKESKQDESGMPNNRFLAERTGGTYSTLKVQPAELEDSGVYFCASSRIDSLSDANYGYTFGSGTRLTVV.

The chain links TRBV20-1 to TRBJ2-1; no reliable D call. CDR1 DFQATT and CDR2 SNEGSKA come from the germline V gene (reference sequence). The CDR3 contains 11 residues. V lost 5 bases and J lost 2, with 4 bases in between. CDR3 in DNA: TGCAGTGCTCCGGCCTACAATGAGCAGTTCTTC. Translated, it gives CSAPAYNEQFF.

Comments on this clone: The sample contains more than one DNA sequence encoding this CDR3. This chain links TRBV2 with TRBJ1-5; 7 nucleotides agree with TRBD1. The CDR3 runs to 14 residues. The junction had 2 bases not matched to a gene; V was cut back by 4 bases and J by 2 bases. Per the germline V gene, CDR1 is SNHLY and CDR2 is FYNNEI. The CDR3 DNA follows: TGTGCCAGCAGTGCAACAGGGGGCAATCAGCCCCAGCATTTT. Translating gives CASSATGGNQPQHF. The complete variable domain, with remaining parts taken from reference TRBV2 and TRBJ1-5, reads EPEVTQTPSHQVTQMGQEVILRCVPISNHLYFYWYRQILGQKVEFLVSFYNNEISEKSEIFDDQFSVERPDGSNFTLKIRSTKLEDSAMYFCASSATGGNQPQHFGDGTRLSIL.

This clone came up a few times. This CDR3 is CASSRRRGGDGGELFF. CDR3 bases: TGTGCCAGTAGTCGTCGGAGGGGCGGGGACGGTGGGGAGCTGTTTTTT. The rearrangement links TRBV19 to TRBJ2-2, with D perhaps matching TRBD2 (6 bases). The CDR3 covers 16 residues. Germline-derived CDR1 and CDR2 are LNHDA and SQIVND (reference sequence). Trimming shortened V by 5 bases and J by 8 bases, and 21 bases separated the two germline ends.

The chain employs TRBV2 and TRBJ1-2; weak D call: TRBD1 (5 bases). In germline, CDR1 is SNHLY, CDR2 FYNNEI. This CDR3 has 12 amino acids. Trimming shortened V by 6 bases and J by 4 bases, and 9 bases separated the two germline ends. CDR3 nucleotide sequence: TGTGCCAGCAGAACAGGCCCCTATGGCTACACCTTC. It is translated as CASRTGPYGYTF.

This clone turned up a few times. The rearrangement links TRBV2 to TRBJ2-5; possible D gene TRBD2, 5 bases. The CDR3 totals 14 residues. CDR1 and CDR2 (germline): SNHLY, FYNNEI. Trimming took off 7 bases at V and 6 bases at J, with 18 bases between the two ends. In DNA form, the CDR3 reads TGTGCCAGCACCGCCTCGGACTCTCGACAGACCCAGTACTTC. This encodes CASTASDSRQTQYF.

The V gene is TRBV11-2, the J gene TRBJ2-2, with D tentatively TRBD1 or TRBD2 (5 bases each). The CDR3 contains 14 residues. Germline-derived CDR1 and CDR2 are SGHAT and FQNNGV. V was trimmed by 4 bases and J by 3 bases, leaving 9 bases between them. Here the CDR3 DNA reads TGTGCCAGCAGCTCGGGACCTGACACCGGGGAGCTGTTTTTT. This codes for CASSSGPDTGELFF.

V gene TRBV4-3 combines with J gene TRBJ2-6; unclear D gene. CDR1 is LGHNA and CDR2 is YSLEER in the germline V gene. This CDR3 has 15 amino acids. Trimming removed 1 base from V and 9 bases from J, with 13 bases in between. CDR3 nucleotide sequence: TGCGCCAGCAGCCAAGCGCTCACGGGCTTCAACGTCCTGACTTTC. Translating it yields CASSQALTGFNVLTF.

There are a few counts of this clone. This chain connects TRBV5-6 to TRBJ2-3; D is unclear. The CDR3 spans 14 residues. Trimming took 6 bases from V and 1 from J, leaving 12 bases between them. Germline V gene data show CDR1 as SGHDT and CDR2 as YYEEEE. This chain's CDR3 is CASNSGFRTDTQYF. The CDR3 coding sequence is TGTGCCAGCAACTCCGGGTTCCGCACAGATACGCAGTATTTT.

The chain carries TRBV5-1 and TRBJ2-3; D is unclear. Germline-derived CDR1 and CDR2 are SGHRS and YFSETQ. Deletions cut 0 bases from V and 7 bases from J, with 15 bases between. This CDR3 spans 15 amino acids. The CDR3 region is CASSLGTAQGNTQYF. In DNA form, the CDR3 reads TGCGCCAGCAGCTTGGGAACGGCTCAAGGAAATACGCAGTATTTT.

As regards this clone: This may be a read error: a much more frequent sequence differs by one nucleotide. J is TRBJ2-5 and V is TRBV7-8, with a possible D match to TRBD2 (7 bases). From germline, CDR1 is SGHVS and CDR2 FQNEAQ. CDR3 length: 14 residues. Trimming removed 5 bases from V and 4 bases from J, with 14 bases in between. CDR3: CASSRDGGRETQYF. For the CDR3, the DNA is TGTGCCAGCAGCCGGGACGGGGGGCGAGAGACCCAGTACTTC.

The chain links TRBV27 to TRBJ2-3, with 7 bases fitting TRBD1. Germline CDR1 is MNHEY and CDR2 is SMNVEV (reference sequence). The CDR3 spans 15 residues. With V trimmed by 6 bases and J by 7 bases, 13 bases remained unmatched. The CDR3, as DNA: TGTGCCAGCAGCCCTAGTCCGGGACAGCCTTATACGCAGTATTTT. Protein product: CASSPSPGQPYTQYF.

The DNA of the CDR3 is TGTGCCAGCAGCTTAGTCGGGCAGCACTACGAGCAGTACTTC. Translation gives CASSLVGQHYEQYF. The chain recombines TRBV7-2 with TRBJ2-7; no firm D call. V lost 1 base, J lost 3 bases, and 10 bases lay in between. Germline CDR1 SGHTA, CDR2 FQGNSA. The CDR3 runs 14 residues.